This paragraph reports one T cell receptor beta chain. The data derive from a study of blood T cell repertoires in COVID-19. Study summary: The United States, Italy and Spain provided the acute and convalescent COVID-19 samples. T cells, B-cell-depleted T cells, or PBMCs provided the cDNA or gDNA that served as material.

The CDR3 sequence is 13 residues long. Germline CDR1 reads LNHDA; CDR2 reads SQIVND (reference sequence). Trimming cost V 0 bases and J 4 bases, with 7 bases left between them. The assay was immunoSEQ multiplex PCR, and TCRdb's table has in-frame clones only and misses some. The sample shows approximately 260,000 clones, 89% of them seen only once. The sample taken for sequencing was peripheral blood. The sequence derives from a man over 45 with acute or convalescent COVID-19. This chain links TRBV19 with TRBJ2-7; no clear D. CDR3 amino acids: CASSIDWAYEQYF. The CDR3 DNA sequence: TGTGCCAGTAGTATAGATTGGGCGTACGAGCAGTACTTC.